This TCR beta chain is from a study of OX40 agonist ivuxolimab in advanced cancers. For the study at large: Ivuxolimab, an agonist antibody against OX40 (CD134), was given to patients. Patients were dosed intravenously with ivuxolimab at 0.01 to 10 mg/kg every 2 weeks.

About this clone itself: Its target is not known.

Here immunoSEQ multiplex PCR was the method, and the copy in TCRdb shows in-frame clones only, minus some. The table shows more than 45,000 clones, with roughly 89% occurring only once. The study's findings and limits: Partial responders at 0.1-3.0 mg/kg showed near-lowest clonal expansion. Averaging showed that CD8+ T cells had more expanded clones than CD4+ did.

This CDR3 comprises 18 residues. Germline V gene lookup returns CDR1 SGDLS and CDR2 YYNGEE. V was pared by 3 bases and J by 2 bases, with 20 bases between. The chain uses TRBV9 and TRBJ2-2; tentatively, D is TRBD2 (7 bases). This material consisted of CD4+ or CD8+ T cells sorted from blood, taken in a trial of the OX40 agonist ivuxolimab. The TCR comes from an adult with an advanced solid tumor such as melanoma, head and neck, liver or kidney cancer. CDR3 coding DNA: TGTGCCAGCAGCGAAAGGAGGGAGGGGACATTCAACACCGGGGAGCTGTTTTTT. This sequence encodes CASSERREGTFNTGELFF.